The 27 T cell receptor beta chains below all came from one sample that was sequenced in a study of Graves' ophthalmopathy and Graves' hyperthyroidism (dated by TCRdb to between 2017 and 2018). The sequencer was an Illumina HiSeq 2000. For repertoire sequencing, the TCR beta CDR3 regions were amplified from RNA transcripts. A first-round RT-PCR used HTBI primers with the Qiagen OneStep RT-PCR kit, followed by a second-round multiplex PCR, size selection and purification. The public sequencing data were trimmed at Q25 with fastp and processed into clonotypes with MiXCR by TCRdb, which kept only in-frame beta chains. Each entry is one CDR3 protein sequence, shown with its most common DNA and genes. Present in this sample are 350,000 or so distinct CDR3 sequences, 15% to 20% of which were seen just once. The biggest ten clones account for about 12% of the sample. The material sequenced was peripheral blood. The receptors were gathered from an adult man with Graves' ophthalmopathy.

V usage is TRBV19 and J usage is TRBJ1-5; 9 bases are shared with TRBD1. The germline CDR1 and CDR2 sequences are LNHDA and SQIVND (reference sequence). V shed 5 bases and J 6 bases; nucleotides not matched to a gene: 11. This CDR3 has 16 residues. This chain's CDR3 is CASSAHRDRVVQPQHF. Here the CDR3 DNA reads TGTGCCAGTAGTGCCCACCGGGACAGGGTGGTTCAGCCCCAGCATTTT.

This clonotype was counted ten times or more. The chain recombines TRBV11-2 with TRBJ2-5; no firm D call. The germline CDR1 and CDR2 sequences are SGHAT and FQNNGV. The CDR3 has 14 amino acids. V was clipped by 2 bases and J by 5 bases, with 12 bases between them. The CDR3 DNA reads TGTGCCAGCAGCTTACTACGGCGCCGGGAGACCCAGTACTTC. It translates to CASSLLRRRETQYF.

This clonotype has just one count. The rearrangement joins TRBV29-1 to TRBJ2-5; D is unclear. The CDR3 has 11 amino acids. Germline CDR1 and CDR2: SQVTM and ANQGSEA. V shed 4 bases and J shed 7 bases, with 10 bases lying between them. For the CDR3, the DNA is TGCAGCGTTGGCGAGAAGGGGACCCAGTACTTC. Translation gives CSVGEKGTQYF.

This clonotype was seen many times. The V call is TRBV14, the J call TRBJ2-5; possibly TRBD2 for D (5 bases). The CDR3 is 18 residues long. Trimming cost V 2 bases and J 4 bases, with 23 bases left between them. Germline CDR1 SGHDN, CDR2 FVKESK. The CDR3 DNA follows: TGTGCCAGCAGCCAAAGGAATAGCGTCGAGGGCATGTCAGAGACCCAGTACTTC. It is translated as CASSQRNSVEGMSETQYF.

This clonotype was picked up many times. The rearrangement uses TRBV6-5 and TRBJ2-6; perhaps TRBD2 as D (6 bases). This CDR3 region has 16 residues. V was trimmed by 7 bases and J by 0 bases, leaving 13 bases between them. Germline CDR1 reads MNHEY; CDR2 reads SVGAGI. The CDR3 DNA reads as TGTGCCAGCACCCCACCGGGGGTCTCTGGGGCCAACGTCCTGACTTTC. Translation: CASTPPGVSGANVLTF.

This clonotype has a count of ten or more. The chain has TRBV5-6 and TRBJ2-2, with D possibly being TRBD1 (6 bases). The length of the CDR3 is 16 residues. V gave up 5 bases and J gave up 0 bases, with 14 bases separating them. CDR1 SGHDT and CDR2 YYEEEE come from the germline V gene. The CDR3 sequence is CASRKERQANTGELFF. In nucleotides, the CDR3 is TGTGCCAGCAGAAAAGAACGACAGGCGAACACCGGGGAGCTGTTTTTT. The full variable domain, in which reference TRBV5-6 and TRBJ2-2 provide the parts outside the CDR3, is DAGVTQSPTHLIKTRGQQVTLRCSPKSGHDTVSWYQQALGQGPQFIFQYYEEEERQRGNFPDRFSGHQFPNYSSELNVNALLLGDSALYLCASRKERQANTGELFFGEGSRLTVL.

This clonotype was seen ten or more times. The germline gene is not matched at one end of the junction; a read error may be the cause. The chain has TRBV5-1 and TRBJ2-5; D gene unclear. Germline CDR1 reads SGHRS; CDR2 reads YFSETQ. This CDR3 spans 12 amino acids. The CDR3 protein is CASSLDQETQYF. CDR3 in DNA: TGTGCCAGCAGTTTAGACCAAGAGACCCAGTACTTC.

V is TRBV7-2 and J is TRBJ2-5; D may be TRBD2 (5 bases). The CDR3 is 16 residues long. From germline, CDR1 is SGHTA and CDR2 FQGNSA. V dropped 1 base and J dropped 3 bases, with 15 bases sitting between them. The CDR3 nucleotides are TGTGCCAGCAGCTTAGATGGGGAGATAACCGAAGAGACCCAGTACTTC. Translating it yields CASSLDGEITEETQYF.

Ten or more counts support this clonotype. The chain couples TRBV6-1 to TRBJ1-6; D may be TRBD1 (6 bases). The CDR3 sequence is 15 residues long. CDR1 is MNHNS, CDR2 SASEGT, per germline. Trimming removed 4 bases at V and 6 bases at J, with 13 bases between. CDR3 DNA sequence: TGTGCCAGCAGTGTCTTGGGGGCAGGTAATTCACCCCTCCACTTT. Amino acid sequence: CASSVLGAGNSPLHF.

This clonotype came up many times. This sequence joins TRBV5-1 and TRBJ1-1; D is possibly TRBD1 (6 bases). The CDR3 is 14 amino acids. Trimming removed 4 bases at V and 2 bases at J, with 12 bases between. The germline CDR1 and CDR2 sequences are SGHRS and YFSETQ. The CDR3 sequence: CASSGKTGNTEAFF. The CDR3 DNA reads TGCGCCAGCAGCGGGAAGACAGGAAACACTGAAGCTTTCTTT.

This clonotype was counted at least ten times. The DNA of the CDR3 is TGTGCCAGCAGGGAGACTAGCGGGGGACGCCTTGGAGAGACCCAGTACTTC. Translating it yields CASRETSGGRLGETQYF. This chain uses TRBV25-1 with TRBJ2-5, with 12 bases aligning to TRBD2. J lost 4 bases, V lost 6 bases, and 12 bases had no gene match. From germline, CDR1 is MGHDK and CDR2 SYGVNS. The CDR3 consists of 17 residues.

J is TRBJ2-7 and V is TRBV27; no firm D call. Deletions cut 6 bases from V and 3 bases from J, with 9 bases between. Looked up from germline, CDR1 is MNHEY and CDR2 is SMNVEV (reference sequence). The CDR3 extends over 12 amino acids. The CDR3 sequence is CASSASDYEQYF. The CDR3 DNA is TGTGCCAGCAGCGCGAGTGACTACGAGCAGTACTTC.

In this sample, this clonotype turned up many times. The chain has TRBV6-2 or TRBV6-3 and TRBJ1-5; perhaps TRBD1 as D (6 bases). V shed 8 bases and J shed 1 base, with 21 bases lying between them. CDR3 length: 17 residues. CDR1 is MNHEY, CDR2 SVGEGT, per germline. The DNA for the CDR3 is TGTGCCAGCGGACCTCGGAGGGGGGCTCAAAGCAATCAGCCCCAGCATTTT. It yields the protein CASGPRRGAQSNQPQHF.

This clonotype was seen ten or more times. V is TRBV6-5 and J is TRBJ1-5, with D unresolved. This CDR3 spans 13 amino acids. V lost 6 bases and J lost 9, with 15 bases in between. Germline-derived CDR1 and CDR2 are MNHEY and SVGAGI. This CDR3 reads CASRTAGGRPQHF. CDR3 sequence (DNA): TGTGCCAGCAGAACAGCGGGAGGGAGGCCCCAGCATTTT.

This clonotype was recorded many times. The chain combines TRBV18 with TRBJ1-5; no firm D call. CDR3 size: 15 residues. V was pared by 2 bases and J by 7 bases, with 15 bases between. The germline V gene encodes CDR1 KGHSH and CDR2 LQKENI. The CDR3 sequence: CASSPLGSPGQPQHF. Written as DNA, the CDR3 is TGTGCCAGCTCACCATTAGGAAGTCCGGGACAGCCCCAGCATTTT.

At least ten counts were recorded for this clonotype. This sequence joins TRBV7-3 and TRBJ2-5, with D possibly matching TRBD1 (6 bases). CDR3 size: 15 residues. The V gene lost 0 bases and the J gene lost 2 bases, with 10 bases spanning the gap. Germline loops: CDR1 SGHTA, CDR2 FQGTGA. The CDR3 bases are TGTGCCAGCAGCTTAACGGCAGGGGTGCAAGAGACCCAGTACTTC. Translating gives CASSLTAGVQETQYF.

This clonotype has at least ten counts. The chain employs TRBV7-2 and TRBJ2-7; maybe TRBD2 (5 bases). The CDR3 runs to 14 residues. Between the trimmed V and J ends, which lost 5 bases and 2 bases, there was a span of 13 bases. Germline CDR1 reads SGHTA; CDR2 reads FQGNSA. The CDR3 region has the DNA TGTGCCAGCAGCCGGGAATCTAAAACCTACGAGCAGTACTTC. Amino acids: CASSRESKTYEQYF.

This clonotype was found many times. The gene calls are TRBV7-8 and TRBJ2-5; TRBD1 agrees at 10 bases. With 3 bases clipped from V and 4 bases from J, the junction kept 17 bases outside the gene matches. The CDR3 is 19 amino acids. Germline V CDR1 and CDR2: SGHVS, FQNEAQ. CDR3 nucleotides: TGTGCCAGCAGCTTTGCAGTCGTGAGACAGGGGGCATCTACAGAGACCCAGTACTTC. This codes for CASSFAVVRQGASTETQYF.

This clonotype came up many times. The chain recombines TRBV10-3 with TRBJ1-1, with D tentatively TRBD1 (6 bases). The CDR3 sequence is 13 residues long. V lost 5 bases, J lost 0 bases, and 7 bases lay in between. Germline-derived CDR1 and CDR2 are ENHRY and SYGVKD. The chain's CDR3 is CAISRGMNTEAFF. The DNA of the CDR3 is TGTGCCATCAGTAGGGGGATGAACACTGAAGCTTTCTTT.

This clonotype was detected many times. The rearrangement uses TRBV19 and TRBJ2-2; D is uncertain. The CDR3 runs 14 residues. The V end lost 7 bases, the J end lost 1 base, and 10 bases lay between the germline ends. The germline CDR1 and CDR2 sequences are LNHDA and SQIVND (reference sequence). The CDR3 here is CASTSPQNTGELFF. In DNA form, the CDR3 reads TGTGCCAGTACCTCTCCACAGAACACCGGGGAGCTGTTTTTT. Combining the CDR3 with reference TRBV19 and TRBJ2-2 gives the whole variable domain DGGITQSPKYLFRKEGQNVTLSCEQNLNHDAMYWYRQDPGQGLRLIYYSQIVNDFQKGDIAEGYSVSREKKESFPLTVTSAQKNPTAFYLCASTSPQNTGELFFGEGSRLTVL.

The V and J genes are TRBV6-1 and TRBJ2-5, with 8 bases identical to TRBD1. V lost 7 bases and J lost 5; bases outside the gene matches: 12. CDR3 length: 15 amino acids. The germline V gene encodes CDR1 MNHNS and CDR2 SASEGT. This CDR3 is CASTTSGQGAETQYF. The CDR3 nucleotides read TGTGCCAGCACTACCTCAGGGCAGGGGGCCGAGACCCAGTACTTC.

In its sample, this clonotype was seen many times. The chain joins TRBV9 to TRBJ1-1; 7 nucleotides align to TRBD1. The CDR3 consists of 15 residues. CDR1 and CDR2 (germline): SGDLS, YYNGEE. Germline trimming cut 3 bases from V and 0 bases from J; bases unmatched to any gene: 5. This CDR3 is CASSGGTAMNTEAFF. The CDR3 DNA is TGTGCCAGCAGCGGGGGGACAGCCATGAACACTGAAGCTTTCTTT.

This clonotype was observed many times. V is TRBV6-5 and J is TRBJ1-2, with D perhaps TRBD1 (5 bases). Germline assignment: CDR1 MNHEY and CDR2 SVGAGI. Trimming took off 6 bases at V and 7 bases at J, with 15 bases between the two ends. CDR3 length: 13 amino acids. The CDR3 nucleotides are TGTGCCAGCAGGACCCAAGGGGCCTCTGGCTACACCTTC. Its protein product is CASRTQGASGYTF.

This clonotype was recorded many times. The rearrangement joins TRBV10-2 to TRBJ2-7; 7 bases line up with TRBD2. CDR3 length: 12 residues. CDR1 WSHSY and CDR2 SAAADI come from the germline V gene. CDR3 sequence: CAAGESPYEQYF. As DNA, the CDR3 is TGCGCTGCGGGGGAGAGCCCCTACGAGCAGTACTTC.

With regard to this clonotype: Just one base apart from a much larger clone, this may be a read error. Lacking the conserved final phenylalanine or tryptophan, this CDR3 likely reflects a read error. The genes are TRBV25-1 and TRBJ1-4, with 7 bases fitting TRBD1. The CDR3 spans 15 residues. The germline gives CDR1 MGHDK, CDR2 SYGVNS. Germline trimming cut 2 bases from V and 3 bases from J; bases unmatched to any gene: 3. The CDR3 loop is CASSEVTGPNEKLFS. The DNA for the CDR3 is TGTGCCAGCAGTGAAGTGACAGGGCCTAATGAAAAACTGTTTTCT.

This clonotype was picked up a small number of times. With a much larger clone just one base away, this may be a read error. V and J are TRBV20-1 and TRBJ1-1, with no clear D. The length of the CDR3 is 13 residues. CDR1 and CDR2 (germline): DFQATT, SNEGSKA (reference sequence). V was cut by 3 bases and J by 4 bases, with 12 bases left in between. This CDR3 reads CSARKQWPTEAFF. CDR3 nucleotides: TGCAGTGCTAGGAAACAGTGGCCCACTGAAGCTTTCTTT.

This clonotype was seen at least ten times. The rearrangement uses TRBV13 and TRBJ1-6, with TRBD1 matching 9 bases. This CDR3 spans 16 amino acids. Germline assignment: CDR1 PRHDT and CDR2 FYEKMQ (reference sequence). V trimming: 4 bases; J trimming: 7 bases; junction bases outside the gene matches: 8. The CDR3 DNA follows: TGTGCCAGCAGCTCCTCCCGGGACAGGGACAATTCACCCCTCCACTTT. Amino acid sequence: CASSSSRDRDNSPLHF. The full variable domain, in which reference TRBV13 and TRBJ1-6 provide the parts outside the CDR3, is AAGVIQSPRHLIKEKRETATLKCYPIPRHDTVYWYQQGPGQDPQFLISFYEKMQSDKGSIPDRFSAQQFSDYHSELNMSSLELGDSALYFCASSSSRDRDNSPLHFGNGTRLTVT.